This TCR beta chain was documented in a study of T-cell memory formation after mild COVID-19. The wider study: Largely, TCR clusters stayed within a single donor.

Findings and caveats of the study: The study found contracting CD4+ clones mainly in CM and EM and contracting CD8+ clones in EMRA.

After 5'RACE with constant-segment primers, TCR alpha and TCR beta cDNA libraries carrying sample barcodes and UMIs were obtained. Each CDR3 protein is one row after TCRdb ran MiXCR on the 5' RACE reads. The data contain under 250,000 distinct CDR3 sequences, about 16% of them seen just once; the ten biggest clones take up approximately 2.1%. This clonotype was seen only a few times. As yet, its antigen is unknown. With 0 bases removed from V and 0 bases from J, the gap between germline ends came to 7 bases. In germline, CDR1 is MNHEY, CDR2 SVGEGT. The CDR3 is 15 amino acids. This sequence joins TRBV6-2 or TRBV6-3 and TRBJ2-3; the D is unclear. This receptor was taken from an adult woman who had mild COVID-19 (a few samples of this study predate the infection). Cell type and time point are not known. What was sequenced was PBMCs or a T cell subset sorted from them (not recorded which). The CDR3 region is CASSYSTDSTDTQYF. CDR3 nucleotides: TGTGCCAGCAGTTACTCGACCGATAGCACAGATACGCAGTATTTT.